One and the same sample provided the 15 T cell receptor beta chains below, sequenced in a study of molecular identifiers for immune sequencing clone quantification. TCRdb redid the calling of the PCR reads with MiXCR, one entry per CDR3 protein. The sample carries about 630,000 distinct CDR3 sequences, about 25% recorded once. Sequencing was performed on naive CD8+ T cells from blood, with Jurkat cell RNA spiked in. Subset: FACS-sorted CD8+CD4-CCR7+CD45RA+ naive T cells. The source is a human donor in good health. Some libraries in this study had Jurkat cell RNA spiked in.

The chain has TRBV29-1 and TRBJ1-1; D is unresolved. The CDR3 length is 16 residues. Germline CDR1 reads SQVTM; CDR2 reads ANQGSEA. V was clipped by 0 bases and J by 4 bases, with 18 bases between them. CDR3 nucleotide sequence: TGCAGCGTTGAAGACCCCACTGTAGGGTTAAGCACTGAAGCTTTCTTT. Translation gives CSVEDPTVGLSTEAFF.

In its sample, this clonotype was seen a few times. V gene TRBV14 combines with J gene TRBJ2-1; D is uncertain. The length of the CDR3 is 12 residues. Trimming stripped 1 base from V and 9 bases from J, with 7 bases between. CDR1 is SGHDN, CDR2 FVKESK, per germline. DNA for the CDR3: TGTGCCAGCAGCCAAGGGAGTGCTGAGCAGTTCTTC. Protein: CASSQGSAEQFF.

In its sample, this clonotype was seen a few times. The chain links TRBV28 to TRBJ2-2; either TRBD1 or TRBD2 may supply D (5 bases each). The CDR3 contains 16 residues. Germline CDR1 and CDR2: MDHEN and SYDVKM. Trimming took 5 bases from V and 4 from J, leaving 17 bases between them. The CDR3 coding sequence is TGTGCCAGCAGTCACTACCTCGGGGACGGCACCGGGGAGCTGTTTTTT. Translating it yields CASSHYLGDGTGELFF.

Notes on this clonotype: This may arise from a read error, as a much more abundant clone is one base away. The chain links TRBV7-8 to TRBJ2-3; 7 bases are shared with TRBD1. V trimming: 5 bases; J trimming: 0 bases; junction bases outside the gene matches: 5. The germline CDR1 and CDR2 sequences are SGHVS and FQNEAQ. This CDR3 has 15 residues. The CDR3 sequence is CASSAYRGSTDTQYF. The DNA for the CDR3 is TGTGCCAGCAGCGCCTACAGGGGCAGCACAGATACGCAGTATTTT.

This clonotype was seen a few times. The chain joins TRBV12-5 to TRBJ1-2, with 7 bases that match TRBD1. Trimming at V came to 0 bases and at J to 5 bases, leaving 12 bases not matched to a gene. Germline lookup yields CDR1 LGHNT and CDR2 FRNRAP. The CDR3 covers 17 residues. This CDR3 is CASGLVLIGGVQYGYTF. CDR3 coding DNA: TGTGCTAGTGGTTTGGTACTTATAGGGGGCGTGCAGTATGGCTACACCTTC.

As regards this clonotype: A much larger clonotype is one base distant, so this may be a read error. The chain has TRBV5-6 and TRBJ1-3; the match to TRBD1 covers 7 bases. The germline V gene encodes CDR1 SGHDT and CDR2 YYEEEE. This CDR3 has 17 residues. Unmatched junction bases numbered 13, after V lost 1 base and J lost 6 bases. The CDR3 spells CASSLPGTDPIVNTIYF. The CDR3 region has the DNA TGTGCCAGCAGCTTGCCGGGGACAGACCCGATAGTAAACACCATATATTTT.

This clonotype appeared a single time. A much more abundant neighbour one base away suggests this may be a read error. The rearrangement joins TRBV2 to TRBJ2-7; D is perhaps TRBD1 or TRBD2 (6 bases each). Germline assignment: CDR1 SNHLY and CDR2 FYNNEI. This CDR3 comprises 13 residues. Trimming stripped 8 bases from V and 3 bases from J, with 14 bases between. CDR3 in DNA: TGTGCCAGCGAAGAAGGGGGGTACTACGAGCAGTACTTC. It codes for CASEEGGYYEQYF.

In its sample, this clonotype was seen many times. This rearrangement joins TRBV27 to TRBJ2-3; no reliable D call. Trimming pared 6 bases from V and 9 bases from J, leaving 7 bases between. Germline V gives CDR1 MNHEY, CDR2 SMNVEV (reference sequence). CDR3 size: 10 residues. CDR3: CASRGSTQYF. CDR3 coding DNA: TGTGCCAGCAGGGGAAGCACGCAGTATTTT.

This chain joins TRBV19 and TRBJ1-5, with no clear D. CDR1 is LNHDA and CDR2 is SQIVND in the germline V gene (reference sequence). This CDR3 is 15 amino acids long. Trimming cost V 3 bases and J 2 bases, with 11 bases left between them. The CDR3: CASSILGEGNQPQHF. In nucleotides, the CDR3 is TGTGCCAGTAGTATCTTGGGTGAAGGCAATCAGCCCCAGCATTTT.

A few counts support this clonotype. The chain joins TRBV19 to TRBJ2-1; tentative D call: TRBD2 (6 bases). The CDR3 has 14 amino acids. With 2 bases removed from V and 9 bases from J, the gap between germline ends came to 14 bases. In germline, CDR1 is LNHDA, CDR2 SQIVND (reference sequence). The CDR3 nucleotides read TGTGCCAGTAGTATAATACGGGGAGCGGGTGAGCAGTTCTTC. Amino acids: CASSIIRGAGEQFF.

As for this clonotype: A single base separates this from a much larger clone, so it may be a read error. Lacking the conserved final phenylalanine or tryptophan, this CDR3 likely reflects a read error. The chain links TRBV5-6 to TRBJ1-1; D perhaps matches TRBD1 (5 bases). V lost 3 bases, J lost 4 bases, and 13 bases lay in between. CDR1 and CDR2 from the germline V gene are SGHDT and YYEEEE. The CDR3 is 14 amino acids. CDR3 loop: CASSYPRAGTEAFL. For the CDR3, the DNA is TGTGCCAGCAGCTACCCCAGGGCGGGCACTGAAGCTTTCTTA.

The chain has TRBV5-1 and TRBJ2-1; D is unclear. CDR3 length: 17 amino acids. The germline V and J ends were trimmed by 6 bases and 4 bases, with 23 bases remaining between them. Germline assignment: CDR1 SGHRS and CDR2 YFSETQ. CDR3 loop: CASTNGLSSFSYNEQFF. The CDR3 coding sequence is TGCGCCAGCACTAACGGATTGTCGTCCTTCTCGTACAATGAGCAGTTCTTC.

This clonotype occurred many times. The V gene is TRBV6-2 or TRBV6-3, the J gene TRBJ1-1, with TRBD1 as a possible D gene (5 bases). The CDR3 runs to 17 residues. Trimming left V 8 bases short and J 4 bases short, with 26 bases between. Germline V gene lookup returns CDR1 MNHEY and CDR2 SVGEGT. The CDR3 loop is CASRPTIWVPGGTEAFF. In DNA form, the CDR3 reads TGTGCCAGCCGACCAACTATTTGGGTCCCGGGGGGCACTGAAGCTTTCTTT.

This clonotype appeared a few times. The gene calls are TRBV5-6 and TRBJ1-3, with D unresolved. V lost 0 bases to trimming and J lost 0 bases, with 10 bases between them. CDR1 SGHDT and CDR2 YYEEEE come from the germline V gene. The CDR3 totals 16 residues. CDR3 in amino acids: CASSLAVEGSGNTIYF. CDR3 nucleotide sequence: TGTGCCAGCAGCTTGGCGGTGGAGGGCTCTGGAAACACCATATATTTT.

This clonotype was found many times. This chain connects TRBV7-8 to TRBJ2-3; 9 bases match TRBD1. Looked up from germline, CDR1 is SGHVS and CDR2 is FQNEAQ. The CDR3 covers 16 residues. J was trimmed by 6 bases and V by 5 bases; bases with no gene match: 12. CDR3 sequence: CASSPRTGALIDTQYF. The CDR3 nucleotides read TGTGCCAGCAGCCCACGGACAGGGGCCCTTATCGATACGCAGTATTTT.